The 16 T cell receptor beta chains given below trace back to one sample, sequenced in a study of identical twins' blood T cells. TCRdb reprocessed the 5' RACE reads with MiXCR, giving one entry per CDR3 protein. Here the sample spans about 370,000 distinct CDR3 sequences, roughly 30% being singletons. The sequenced sample was PBMCs. Source of these receptors: a woman aged 18-50 years in good health.

This clonotype was seen more than once but under ten times. V and J are TRBV7-9 and TRBJ1-1; possible D gene TRBD1, 5 bases. V was clipped by 6 bases and J by 5 bases, with 10 bases between them. Germline V gives CDR1 SEHNR, CDR2 FQNEAQ (reference sequence). This CDR3 is built from 12 residues. CDR3 residues: CASSAGRTEAFF. The CDR3, as DNA: TGTGCCAGCAGTGCAGGGAGGACTGAAGCTTTCTTT.

This chain joins TRBV2 and TRBJ2-2; D gene uncertain. This CDR3 is 15 amino acids long. The germline CDR1 and CDR2 sequences are SNHLY and FYNNEI. The V gene lost 4 bases and the J gene lost 9 bases, with 18 bases spanning the gap. CDR3 loop: CASSVSLITNRELFF. For the CDR3, the DNA is TGTGCCAGCAGTGTTAGCCTCATAACGAACCGGGAGCTGTTTTTT.

This chain connects TRBV29-1 to TRBJ1-2; D may be TRBD1 (5 bases). Germline CDR1 is SQVTM and CDR2 is ANQGSEA. Trimming stripped 0 bases from V and 8 bases from J, with 22 bases between. The length of the CDR3 is 16 residues. The CDR3 protein is CSVEDRYSARGYGYTF. The CDR3, as DNA: TGCAGCGTTGAAGATAGATACAGCGCTCGGGGCTACGGCTACACCTTC.

CDR3 DNA: TGTGCCAGCAGCGTGAGGACTAGCGTTAACTTCTACAATGAGCAGTTCTTC. This encodes CASSVRTSVNFYNEQFF. The chain employs TRBV9 and TRBJ2-1; 9 bases fit TRBD2. V gave up 2 bases and J gave up 3 bases; unmatched junction bases: 9. Germline V lookup: CDR1 SGDLS, CDR2 YYNGEE. This CDR3 region has 17 residues. The complete variable domain, with remaining parts taken from reference TRBV9 and TRBJ2-1, reads DSGVTQTPKHLITATGQRVTLRCSPRSGDLSVYWYQQSLDQGLQFLIQYYNGEERAKGNILERFSAQQFPDLHSELNLSSLELGDSALYFCASSVRTSVNFYNEQFFGPGTRLTVL.

This chain links TRBV29-1 with TRBJ1-2; tentative D call: TRBD1 (5 bases). Germline V gene sequence: CDR1 SQVTM, CDR2 ANQGSEA. Trimming removed 4 bases at V and 6 bases at J, with 12 bases between. The CDR3 loop spans 12 amino acids. DNA of the CDR3: TGCAGCGTTGGACAGACCTACGATGGCTACACCTTC. The encoded protein is CSVGQTYDGYTF.

This clonotype was observed a few times. This chain uses TRBV5-1 with TRBJ2-7; 11 nucleotides agree with TRBD1. The J segment lost 0 bases and the V segment lost 4 bases, leaving 6 bases of the junction unmatched. Germline V gives CDR1 SGHRS, CDR2 YFSETQ. This CDR3 is 16 amino acids long. CDR3 amino acids: CASSGWDRGTSYEQYF. The CDR3 DNA sequence: TGCGCCAGCAGCGGATGGGACAGGGGGACCTCCTACGAGCAGTACTTC.

J is TRBJ2-7 and V is TRBV5-6; 8 bases are shared with TRBD1. V trimming: 6 bases; J trimming: 6 bases; junction bases outside the gene matches: 5. This CDR3 is built from 12 residues. Germline lookup yields CDR1 SGHDT and CDR2 YYEEEE. The CDR3 is CASNRQGREQYF. In nucleotides, the CDR3 is TGTGCCAGCAATCGACAGGGGCGCGAGCAGTACTTC.

The genes are TRBV9 and TRBJ2-5, with 7 bases that match TRBD1. From germline, CDR1 is SGDLS and CDR2 YYNGEE. The CDR3 runs to 13 residues. V shed 3 bases, J shed 4 bases, and the junction held 3 bases outside the gene matches. CDR3 residues: CASSADRAETQYF. In nucleotides, the CDR3 is TGTGCCAGCAGCGCTGACAGGGCAGAGACCCAGTACTTC.

This clonotype was seen more than once but under ten times. DNA for the CDR3: TGTGCCAGCAGGCCTACACTAGCGGAGGGTTCCTACGAGCAGTACTTC. Encoded protein: CASRPTLAEGSYEQYF. V and J are TRBV13 and TRBJ2-7; TRBD2 matches 8 bases. CDR3 length equals 16 residues. Germline V CDR1 and CDR2: PRHDT, FYEKMQ (reference sequence). V was pared by 6 bases and J by 1 base, with 11 bases of the junction left unmatched.

In its sample, this clonotype was seen a few times. The chain links TRBV20-1 to TRBJ1-4; 10 bases agree with TRBD1. The CDR3 totals 13 residues. Trimming took 6 bases from V and 8 from J; bases not matched to a gene: 6. Looked up from germline, CDR1 is DFQATT and CDR2 is SNEGSKA (reference sequence). The chain's CDR3 is CSAETGGREKLFF. CDR3 DNA sequence: TGCAGTGCAGAGACAGGGGGCAGGGAAAAACTGTTTTTT.

The table lists this clonotype with a few counts. CDR3 nucleotide sequence: TGTGCCAGCAGTGACCAGGGTGGGACCGGGGAGCTGTTTTTT. Translating gives CASSDQGGTGELFF. The chain combines TRBV6-1 with TRBJ2-2; D possibly corresponds to TRBD1 (5 bases). The CDR3 spans 14 residues. Trimming cost V 3 bases and J 5 bases, with 10 bases left between them. Germline-derived CDR1 and CDR2 are MNHNS and SASEGT.

This clonotype appeared many times. The chain links TRBV20-1 to TRBJ1-4; no clear D gene. The CDR3 totals 14 residues. CDR1 and CDR2 (germline): DFQATT, SNEGSKA (reference sequence). The germline V and J ends were trimmed by 2 bases and 5 bases, with 12 bases remaining between them. In nucleotides, the CDR3 is TGCAGTGCTAGAACCCCCAACTCGAATGAAAAACTGTTTTTT. This gives the protein CSARTPNSNEKLFF.

Worth noting for this clonotype: Relative to the germline gene, one junction end is altered; a read error may explain this. The CDR3: CVSRTLSSPNEKLFF. The DNA for the CDR3 is TGTGTCAGCAGAACTCTATCGAGCCCGAATGAAAAACTGTTTTTT. The chain recombines TRBV27 with TRBJ1-4; D is uncertain. This CDR3 region has 15 residues. Germline CDR1 and CDR2: MNHEY and SMNVEV (reference sequence).

The chain employs TRBV4-2 and TRBJ2-5; D may be TRBD2 (5 bases). Germline CDR1 reads LGHNA; CDR2 reads YNFKEQ. Trimming took 0 bases from V and 3 from J, leaving 5 bases between them. The CDR3 is 13 residues long. CDR3 coding DNA: TGTGCCAGCAGCCAAGACGGGAAAGAGACCCAGTACTTC. It yields the protein CASSQDGKETQYF.

This clonotype has more than one count but fewer than ten. V and J are TRBV4-3 and TRBJ2-2, with D possibly matching TRBD2 (5 bases). This CDR3 has 14 amino acids. Trimming cost V 1 base and J 5 bases, with 8 bases left between them. Germline V gene data show CDR1 as LGHNA and CDR2 as YSLEER. This CDR3 reads CASSQVRGTGELFF. The CDR3 coding sequence is TGCGCCAGCAGCCAAGTACGAGGGACCGGGGAGCTGTTTTTT.

As to this clonotype: A much larger clone lies one base from this, so it may be a read error. The chain links TRBV6-5 to TRBJ1-5; tentatively, D is TRBD1 (5 bases). The germline V gene has CDR1 MNHEY and CDR2 SVGAGI. The CDR3 runs 13 residues. V shed 11 bases and J shed 3 bases, with 14 bases lying between them. The CDR3, as DNA: TGTGCCGGCGGGACGGCACCCAATCAGCCCCAGCATTTT. This translates into CAGGTAPNQPQHF.